This record covers a single T cell receptor beta chain. Assay: immunoSEQ multiplex PCR; the TCRdb copy retains only in-frame clones and omits some. The profile shows around 150,000 clones, more than 75% of them singletons. The CDR3 totals 14 residues. V shed 4 bases and J 3 bases; nucleotides not matched to a gene: 5. The germline gives CDR1 SGDLS, CDR2 YYNGEE. This sample is part of a study of blood T cell repertoires in COVID-19. The rearrangement links TRBV9 to TRBJ2-5; 8 bases are a match to TRBD2. The sequence came from a man aged 35 to 55 with acute or convalescent COVID-19. Sequencing was done on a sample of peripheral blood. This CDR3 reads CASSSGLAKETQYF. The CDR3 nucleotides read TGTGCCAGCAGCTCCGGACTAGCAAAAGAGACCCAGTACTTC. Combining the CDR3 with reference TRBV9 and TRBJ2-5 gives the whole variable domain DSGVTQTPKHLITATGQRVTLRCSPRSGDLSVYWYQQSLDQGLQFLIQYYNGEERAKGNILERFSAQQFPDLHSELNLSSLELGDSALYFCASSSGLAKETQYFGPGTRLLVL.